The 2 T cell receptor beta chains given below trace back to one sample, sequenced in a study of cytomegalovirus exposure and HLA in healthy donors. The PCR contained 60 Vbeta and 13 Jbeta primers. Produced via immunoSEQ multiplex PCR; TCRdb's table is partial and in-frame only. The table records 90,000 or so clones, 55% to 75% of them present only once. Sequencing input: PBMCs. The receptors stem from a woman between 18 and 30 years old in good health and CMV-seropositive.

The chain carries TRBV7-2 and TRBJ1-6; D remains ambiguous. Germline CDR1 is SGHTA and CDR2 is FQGNSA. This CDR3 region has 17 residues. V was cut by 2 bases and J by 5 bases, with 16 bases left in between. The CDR3 DNA follows: TGTGCCAGCAGCTTATTAGTCCCCACGGGTAATAATTCACCCCTCCACTTT. It translates to CASSLLVPTGNNSPLHF. The full variable domain, in which reference TRBV7-2 and TRBJ1-6 provide the parts outside the CDR3, is GAGVSQSPSNKVTEKGKDVELRCDPISGHTALYWYRQSLGQGLEFLIYFQGNSAPDKSGLPSDRFSAERTGGSVSTLTIQRTQQEDSAVYLCASSLLVPTGNNSPLHFGNGTRLTVT.

The chain joins TRBV6-4 to TRBJ2-7; perhaps TRBD2 as D (5 bases). CDR1 and CDR2 (germline): MRHNA, SNTAGT. The germline V and J ends were trimmed by 5 bases and 0 bases, with 14 bases remaining between them. The CDR3 runs 15 residues. The DNA for the CDR3 is TGTGCCAGCAGTCCGGATCTGGGGAGCTCCTACGAGCAGTACTTC. This encodes CASSPDLGSSYEQYF.